Shown below are 23 T cell receptor beta chains from a single sample sequenced in a study of shared clonotypes between healthy human individuals. The repertoire was sequenced with immunoSEQ multiplex PCR; TCRdb's copy has only in-frame clones and lacks some. The sample yields about 480,000 clones, about three quarters seen once. Sequenced sample: PBMCs. These receptors originate from a woman aged 40 to 55 in good health. Some clones in this sample may be carry-over from other donors' samples.

The J gene is TRBJ1-1, the V gene TRBV5-4; no definite D call. The length of the CDR3 is 13 residues. In germline, CDR1 is SGHNT, CDR2 YYREEE (reference sequence). V gave up 0 bases and J gave up 7 bases, with 10 bases separating them. CDR3 bases: TGTGCCAGCAGCTTGGTTGGGCAAGTTGAAGCTTTCTTT. This translates into CASSLVGQVEAFF.

The chain carries TRBV19 and TRBJ1-3; no firm D call. V was shortened by 4 bases and J by 7 bases, with 20 bases between the two germline ends. Germline assignment: CDR1 LNHDA and CDR2 SQIVND (reference sequence). The CDR3 is 16 residues long. CDR3 protein: CASSTPGSAERNTIYF. CDR3 nucleotides: TGTGCCAGTAGTACCCCGGGTTCAGCTGAGAGGAACACCATATATTTT.

The chain employs TRBV4-3 and TRBJ2-7; 8 nucleotides agree with TRBD2. Germline assignment: CDR1 LGHNA and CDR2 YSLEER. The CDR3 extends over 15 amino acids. The junction had 4 bases not matched to a gene; V was cut back by 1 base and J by 2 bases. CDR3 sequence reads: CASSQAGGGPYEQYF. The CDR3 DNA reads TGCGCCAGCAGCCAAGCAGGCGGGGGGCCCTACGAGCAGTACTTC.

This clone was counted a single time. The V gene is TRBV7-4, the J gene TRBJ2-2; 11 bases map to TRBD2. Germline CDR1 is SGHVT and CDR2 is SQSDAQ. This CDR3 has 14 residues. With 3 bases clipped from V and 9 bases from J, the junction kept 3 bases outside the gene matches. The CDR3 here is CASSLGLAVRELFF. For the CDR3, the DNA is TGTGCCAGCAGCTTGGGACTAGCGGTCAGGGAGCTGTTTTTT.

A single count supports this clone. The chain joins TRBV6-6 to TRBJ2-1; D is undetermined. Trimming took 4 bases from V and 8 from J, leaving 12 bases between them. CDR1 MNHNY and CDR2 SVGAGI come from the germline V gene (reference sequence). This CDR3 has 13 amino acids. The CDR3 here is CASSSPRQDEQFF. In DNA, the CDR3 is TGTGCCAGCAGTTCCCCCCGTCAGGATGAGCAGTTCTTC.

The rearrangement uses TRBV19 and TRBJ2-5; 7 nucleotides match TRBD1. This CDR3 is built from 15 residues. CDR1 LNHDA and CDR2 SQIVND come from the germline V gene (reference sequence). Losses at the gene ends were 4 bases for V and 0 bases for J; bases not matched to a gene: 5. CDR3 loop: CASSTGTVYQETQYF. The CDR3 DNA reads TGTGCCAGTAGTACCGGGACAGTGTACCAAGAGACCCAGTACTTC.

This clone was counted between two and nine times. V gene TRBV19 combines with J gene TRBJ2-3; TRBD2 might be the D (6 bases). CDR1 LNHDA and CDR2 SQIVND come from the germline V gene (reference sequence). Trimming left V 3 bases short and J 4 bases short, with 11 bases between. The CDR3 is made up of 14 amino acids. The CDR3 region is CASSIGSASDTQYF. The CDR3 region has the DNA TGTGCCAGTAGTATCGGGAGCGCCTCAGATACGCAGTATTTT.

This clone turned up a few times. The DNA for the CDR3 is TGTGCCAGCAGCGTAGGTGGTAGCACCACAGATACGCAGTATTTT. It specifies CASSVGGSTTDTQYF. This rearrangement joins TRBV9 to TRBJ2-3; D is unresolved. The V and J ends lost 0 bases and 2 bases respectively, with 10 bases between them. The V gene's germline CDR1 is SGDLS and CDR2 YYNGEE. The CDR3 is 15 residues long.

V is TRBV19 and J is TRBJ1-2; a possible D gene is TRBD1 (5 bases). This CDR3 spans 14 amino acids. Germline CDR1 LNHDA, CDR2 SQIVND (reference sequence). The V end lost 5 bases, the J end lost 12 bases, and 22 bases lay between the germline ends. The CDR3 bases are TGTGCCAGTAGTCCCGGGACTGGGCGGCGTGCGGACACCTTC. It encodes CASSPGTGRRADTF.

The chain is built from TRBV27 and TRBJ2-3; 7 nucleotides line up with TRBD2. The CDR3 has 14 amino acids. From germline, CDR1 is MNHEY and CDR2 SMNVEV (reference sequence). V lost 5 bases and J lost 4; bases outside the gene matches: 6. The CDR3 DNA sequence: TGTGCCAGCAGTCCCGGACTAGTGTCAGATACGCAGTATTTT. This sequence encodes CASSPGLVSDTQYF.

The J gene is TRBJ1-5, the V gene TRBV5-6; possibly TRBD1 for D (5 bases). V dropped 3 bases and J dropped 3 bases, with 10 bases sitting between them. This CDR3 has 14 residues. The germline V gene encodes CDR1 SGHDT and CDR2 YYEEEE. CDR3 in amino acids: CASSSRDHNQPQHF. For the CDR3, the DNA is TGTGCCAGCAGCTCCCGGGACCACAATCAGCCCCAGCATTTT. Using reference TRBV5-6 and TRBJ1-5 for the parts outside the CDR3, the full variable domain is DAGVTQSPTHLIKTRGQQVTLRCSPKSGHDTVSWYQQALGQGPQFIFQYYEEEERQRGNFPDRFSGHQFPNYSSELNVNALLLGDSALYLCASSSRDHNQPQHFGDGTRLSIL.

The V call is TRBV30, the J call TRBJ1-3, with a weak D call TRBD1 (6 bases). V was clipped by 6 bases and J by 0 bases, with 9 bases between them. CDR3 size: 13 residues. Germline V lookup: CDR1 GTSNPN, CDR2 SVGIG (reference sequence). CDR3 sequence: CACTGNSGNTIYF. The CDR3 coding sequence is TGTGCCTGCACAGGGAACTCTGGAAACACCATATATTTT. Complete variable domain (other parts from reference TRBV30 and TRBJ1-3): SQTIHQWPATLVQPVGSPLSLECTVEGTSNPNLYWYRQAAGRGLQLLFYSVGIGQISSEVPQNLSASRPQDRQFILSSKKLLLSDSGFYLCACTGNSGNTIYFGEGSWLTVV.

In this sample, this clone turned up once. The chain recombines TRBV6-1 with TRBJ1-5; 7 bases align to TRBD1. Looked up from germline, CDR1 is MNHNS and CDR2 is SASEGT. J lost 3 bases, V lost 6 bases, and 8 bases had no gene match. The CDR3 covers 15 residues. In nucleotides, the CDR3 is TGTGCCAGCAGCGACAGGGTGCACAACAATCAGCCCCAGCATTTT. This translates into CASSDRVHNNQPQHF.

V is TRBV6-5 and J is TRBJ2-2; D tentatively reads TRBD1 or TRBD2 (6 bases each). Germline V gene lookup returns CDR1 MNHEY and CDR2 SVGAGI. CDR3 length equals 13 residues. Trimming shortened V by 6 bases and J by 7 bases, and 12 bases separated the two germline ends. In DNA form, the CDR3 reads TGTGCCAGCAGCCAAGGGGGGTACGGGGAGCTGTTTTTT. Translated: CASSQGGYGELFF.

Comments on this clone: Other DNA sequences in the same sample also yield this CDR3. This chain connects TRBV18 to TRBJ2-5, with 11 positions matching TRBD1. V gave up 3 bases and J gave up 2 bases; unmatched junction bases: 2. Germline values: CDR1 KGHSH, CDR2 LQKENI. This CDR3 region has 15 residues. The CDR3: CASSPGTGGQETQYF. DNA for the CDR3: TGTGCCAGCTCACCCGGGACAGGGGGTCAAGAGACCCAGTACTTC.

The rearrangement uses TRBV5-3 and TRBJ1-5; D is perhaps TRBD1 (5 bases). TRBV5-3 has ORF status, its function being uncertain. This CDR3 spans 14 amino acids. V was trimmed by 3 bases and J by 6 bases, leaving 13 bases between them. CDR3 region: CARSSLRQPQPQHF. The CDR3 DNA is TGTGCCAGAAGCTCCTTACGACAGCCTCAGCCCCAGCATTTT.

The chain uses TRBV27 and TRBJ2-1, with 12 bases lining up with TRBD2. Germline V gives CDR1 MNHEY, CDR2 SMNVEV (reference sequence). The V gene end was trimmed by 5 bases and the J gene end by 6 bases; junction bases not matched to a gene: 5. This CDR3 region has 15 residues. The CDR3 nucleotides read TGTGCCAGCAGTCCCGGGACTAGCGGGCTCAATGAGCAGTTCTTC. Translating it yields CASSPGTSGLNEQFF.

The chain uses TRBV18 and TRBJ2-1, with 7 bases aligning to TRBD2. Germline lookup yields CDR1 KGHSH and CDR2 LQKENI. The CDR3 totals 16 residues. The V segment lost 3 bases and the J segment 4 bases; nucleotides outside the gene matches: 9. The CDR3 coding sequence is TGTGCCAGCTCACCGGCGGGCGGGAGACGATACAATGAGCAGTTCTTC. Its protein is CASSPAGGRRYNEQFF. Full variable domain (rest looked up from reference TRBV18 and TRBJ2-1): NAGVMQNPRHLVRRRGQEARLRCSPMKGHSHVYWYRQLPEEGLKFMVYLQKENIIDESGMPKERFSAEFPKEGPSILRIQQVVRGDSAAYFCASSPAGGRRYNEQFFGPGTRLTVL.

This chain connects TRBV5-1 to TRBJ2-7; D possibly corresponds to TRBD2 (6 bases). Between the trimmed V and J ends, which lost 4 bases and 3 bases, there was a span of 17 bases. The CDR3 totals 15 residues. Germline V lookup: CDR1 SGHRS, CDR2 YFSETQ. DNA of the CDR3: TGCGCCAGCAGCCCGGACGGGGGTTCAATCTACGAGCAGTACTTC. As protein: CASSPDGGSIYEQYF.

The chain joins TRBV2 to TRBJ1-5; the D is unclear. Germline values: CDR1 SNHLY, CDR2 FYNNEI. V was shortened by 8 bases and J by 1 base, with 12 bases between the two germline ends. The CDR3 covers 14 residues. The CDR3 bases are TGTGCCAGCTCAGACACCCTAAGCAATCAGCCCCAGCATTTT. Its translation: CASSDTLSNQPQHF.

This clone was picked up a small number of times. This chain joins TRBV10-1 and TRBJ2-3; D ambiguous. Trimming took off 2 bases at V and 3 bases at J, with 3 bases between the two ends. Germline-derived CDR1 and CDR2 are WNHNN and SYGVQD (reference sequence). The CDR3 runs 12 residues. CDR3 loop: CASSEGTDTQYF. The DNA of the CDR3 is TGCGCCAGCAGTGAGGGGACAGATACGCAGTATTTT.

This clone was seen a single time. J is TRBJ2-3 and V is TRBV7-2; maybe TRBD2 (5 bases). Germline CDR1 reads SGHTA; CDR2 reads FQGNSA. Trimming left V 4 bases short and J 2 bases short, with 16 bases between. The CDR3 spans 16 residues. The CDR3 loop reads CASSSRTGRDTDTQYF. The CDR3 DNA follows: TGTGCCAGCAGCTCCCGGACTGGCCGAGACACAGATACGCAGTATTTT.

The rearrangement links TRBV30 to TRBJ2-7; 13 bases agree with TRBD2. This CDR3 has 15 amino acids. Germline CDR1 is GTSNPN and CDR2 is SVGIG (reference sequence). Trimming at V came to 0 bases and at J to 7 bases, leaving 6 bases not matched to a gene. The DNA for the CDR3 is TGTGCCTGGAGTGTACGACTAGCGGGAGGTCGGGAGCAGTACTTC. Protein product: CAWSVRLAGGREQYF. Full variable domain (missing parts from reference TRBV30 and TRBJ2-7): SQTIHQWPATLVQPVGSPLSLECTVEGTSNPNLYWYRQAAGRGLQLLFYSVGIGQISSEVPQNLSASRPQDRQFILSSKKLLLSDSGFYLCAWSVRLAGGREQYFGPGTRLTVT.